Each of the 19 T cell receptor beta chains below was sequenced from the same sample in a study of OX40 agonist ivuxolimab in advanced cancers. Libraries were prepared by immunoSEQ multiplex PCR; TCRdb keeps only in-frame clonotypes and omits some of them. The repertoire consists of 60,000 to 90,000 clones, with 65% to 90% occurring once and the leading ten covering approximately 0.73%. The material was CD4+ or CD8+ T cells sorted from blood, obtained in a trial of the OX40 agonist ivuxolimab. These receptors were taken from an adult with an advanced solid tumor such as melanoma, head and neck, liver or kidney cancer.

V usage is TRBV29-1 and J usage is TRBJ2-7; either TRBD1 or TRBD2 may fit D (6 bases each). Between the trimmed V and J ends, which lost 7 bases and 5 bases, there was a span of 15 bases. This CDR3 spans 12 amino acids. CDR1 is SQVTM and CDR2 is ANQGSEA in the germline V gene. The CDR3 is CSAGWGAHEQYF. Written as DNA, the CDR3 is TGCAGCGCTGGCTGGGGGGCCCACGAGCAGTACTTC.

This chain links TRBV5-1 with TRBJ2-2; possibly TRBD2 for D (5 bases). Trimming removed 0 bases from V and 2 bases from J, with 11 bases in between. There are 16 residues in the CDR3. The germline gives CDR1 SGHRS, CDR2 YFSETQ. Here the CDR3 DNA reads TGCGCCAGCAGCTTGGCCCGGGGAACAAACACCGGGGAGCTGTTTTTT. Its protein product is CASSLARGTNTGELFF.

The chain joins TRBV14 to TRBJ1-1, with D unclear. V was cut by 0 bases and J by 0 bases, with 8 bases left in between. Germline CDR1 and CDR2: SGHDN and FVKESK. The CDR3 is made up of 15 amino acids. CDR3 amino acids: CASSQDRSMNTEAFF. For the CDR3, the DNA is TGTGCCAGCAGCCAAGATAGGAGTATGAACACTGAAGCTTTCTTT. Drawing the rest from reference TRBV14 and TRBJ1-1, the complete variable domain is EAGVTQFPSHSVIEKGQTVTLRCDPISGHDNLYWYRRVMGKEIKFLLHFVKESKQDESGMPNNRFLAERTGGTYSTLKVQPAELEDSGVYFCASSQDRSMNTEAFFGQGTRLTVV.

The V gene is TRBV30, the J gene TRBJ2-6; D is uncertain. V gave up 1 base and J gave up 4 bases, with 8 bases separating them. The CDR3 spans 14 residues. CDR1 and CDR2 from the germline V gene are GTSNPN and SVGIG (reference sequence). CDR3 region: CAWSGPRGANVLTF. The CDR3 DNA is TGTGCCTGGAGTGGGCCGAGGGGGGCCAACGTCCTGACTTTC.

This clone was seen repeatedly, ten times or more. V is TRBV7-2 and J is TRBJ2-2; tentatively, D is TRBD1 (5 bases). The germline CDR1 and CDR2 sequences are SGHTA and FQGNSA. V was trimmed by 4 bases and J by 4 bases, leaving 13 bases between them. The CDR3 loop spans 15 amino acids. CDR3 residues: CASSSRGHVTGELFF. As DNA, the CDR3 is TGTGCCAGCAGCTCCAGAGGACATGTCACCGGGGAGCTGTTTTTT.

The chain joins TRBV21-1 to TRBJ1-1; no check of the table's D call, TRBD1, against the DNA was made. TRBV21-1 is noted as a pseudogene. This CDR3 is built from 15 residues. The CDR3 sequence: CASSTKTGGNAEAFF. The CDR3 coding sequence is TGTGCCAGCAGTACCAAAACAGGGGGCAACGCTGAAGCTTTCTTT.

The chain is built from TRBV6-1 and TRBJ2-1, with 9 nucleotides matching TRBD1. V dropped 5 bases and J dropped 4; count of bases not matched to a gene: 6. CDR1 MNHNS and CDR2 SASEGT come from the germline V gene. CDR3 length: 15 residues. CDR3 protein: CASSTDRGIYNEQFF. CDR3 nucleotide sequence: TGTGCCAGCAGTACCGACAGGGGGATTTACAATGAGCAGTTCTTC.

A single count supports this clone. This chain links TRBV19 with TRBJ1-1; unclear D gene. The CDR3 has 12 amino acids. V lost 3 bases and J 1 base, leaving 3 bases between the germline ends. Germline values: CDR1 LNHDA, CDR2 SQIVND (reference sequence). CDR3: CASSMANTEAFF. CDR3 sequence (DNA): TGTGCCAGTAGTATGGCGAACACTGAAGCTTTCTTT. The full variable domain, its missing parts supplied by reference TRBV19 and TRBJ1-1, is DGGITQSPKYLFRKEGQNVTLSCEQNLNHDAMYWYRQDPGQGLRLIYYSQIVNDFQKGDIAEGYSVSREKKESFPLTVTSAQKNPTAFYLCASSMANTEAFFGQGTRLTVV.

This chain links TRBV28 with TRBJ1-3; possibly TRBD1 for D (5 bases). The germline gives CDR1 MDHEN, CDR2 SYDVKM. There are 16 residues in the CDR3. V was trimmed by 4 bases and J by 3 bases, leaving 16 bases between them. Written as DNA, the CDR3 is TGTGCCAGCAGTTCCCCTATGGGGGGAGGTGGAAACACCATATATTTT. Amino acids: CASSSPMGGGGNTIYF. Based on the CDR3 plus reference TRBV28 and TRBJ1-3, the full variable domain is DVKVTQSSRYLVKRTGEKVFLECVQDMDHENMFWYRQDPGLGLRLIYFSYDVKMKEKGDIPEGYSVSREKKERFSLILESASTNQTSMYLCASSSPMGGGGNTIYFGEGSWLTVV.

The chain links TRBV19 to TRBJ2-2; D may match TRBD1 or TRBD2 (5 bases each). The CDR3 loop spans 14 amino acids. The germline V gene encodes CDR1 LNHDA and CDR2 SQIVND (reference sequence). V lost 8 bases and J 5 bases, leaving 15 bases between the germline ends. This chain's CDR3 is CASRPGRWTGELFF. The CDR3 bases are TGTGCCAGTCGGCCGGGACGTTGGACCGGGGAGCTGTTTTTT.

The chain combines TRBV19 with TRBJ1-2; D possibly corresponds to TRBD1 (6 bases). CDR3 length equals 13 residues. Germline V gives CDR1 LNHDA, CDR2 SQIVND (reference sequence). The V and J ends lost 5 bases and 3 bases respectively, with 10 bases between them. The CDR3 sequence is CASSVPGDYGYTF. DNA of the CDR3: TGTGCCAGTAGTGTTCCAGGGGACTATGGCTACACCTTC.

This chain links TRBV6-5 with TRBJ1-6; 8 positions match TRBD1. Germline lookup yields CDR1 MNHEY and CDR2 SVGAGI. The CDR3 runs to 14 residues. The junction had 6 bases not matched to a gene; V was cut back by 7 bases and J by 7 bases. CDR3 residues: CASTDRGGNSPLHF. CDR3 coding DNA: TGTGCCAGCACCGACAGGGGCGGGAATTCACCCCTCCACTTT.

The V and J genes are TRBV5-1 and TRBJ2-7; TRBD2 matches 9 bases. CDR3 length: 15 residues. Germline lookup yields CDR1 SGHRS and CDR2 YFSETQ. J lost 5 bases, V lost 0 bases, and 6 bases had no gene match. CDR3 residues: CASSLEGLARNEQYF. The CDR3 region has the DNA TGCGCCAGCAGCTTGGAAGGACTAGCGAGGAACGAGCAGTACTTC.

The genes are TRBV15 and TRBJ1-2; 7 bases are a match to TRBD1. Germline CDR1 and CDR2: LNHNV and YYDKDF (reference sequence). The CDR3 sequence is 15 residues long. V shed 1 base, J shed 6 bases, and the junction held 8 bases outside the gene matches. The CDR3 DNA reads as TGTGCCACCAGCAGAGGCACGATTCAGGGGGATGGCTACACCTTC. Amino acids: CATSRGTIQGDGYTF.

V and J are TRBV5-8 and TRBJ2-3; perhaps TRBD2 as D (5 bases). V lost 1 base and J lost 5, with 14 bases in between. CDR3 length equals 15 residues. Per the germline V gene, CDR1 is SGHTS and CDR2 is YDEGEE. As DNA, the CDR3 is TGTGCCAGCAGCTTGTGGGAGTCGTTTAAAGATACGCAGTATTTT. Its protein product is CASSLWESFKDTQYF.

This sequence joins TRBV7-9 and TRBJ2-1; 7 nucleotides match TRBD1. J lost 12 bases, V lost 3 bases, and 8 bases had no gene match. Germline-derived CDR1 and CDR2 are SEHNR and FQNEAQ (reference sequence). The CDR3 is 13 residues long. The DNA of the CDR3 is TGTGCCAGCAGCTTTGAGGGGGACAGCCGGCAGTTCTTC. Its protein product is CASSFEGDSRQFF.

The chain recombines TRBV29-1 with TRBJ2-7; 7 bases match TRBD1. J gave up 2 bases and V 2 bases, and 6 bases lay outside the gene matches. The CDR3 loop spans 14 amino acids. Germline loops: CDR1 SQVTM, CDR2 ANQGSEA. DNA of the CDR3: TGCAGCGTTGAACGACGACAGGGAACCTACGAGCAGTACTTC. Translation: CSVERRQGTYEQYF.

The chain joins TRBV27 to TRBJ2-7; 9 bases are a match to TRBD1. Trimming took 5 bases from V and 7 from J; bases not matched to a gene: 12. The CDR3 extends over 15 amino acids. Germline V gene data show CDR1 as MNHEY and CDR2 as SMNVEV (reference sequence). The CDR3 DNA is TGTGCCAGCAGTGTGTTGGGACAGGGTCTCTTGGAGCAGTACTTC. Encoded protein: CASSVLGQGLLEQYF.

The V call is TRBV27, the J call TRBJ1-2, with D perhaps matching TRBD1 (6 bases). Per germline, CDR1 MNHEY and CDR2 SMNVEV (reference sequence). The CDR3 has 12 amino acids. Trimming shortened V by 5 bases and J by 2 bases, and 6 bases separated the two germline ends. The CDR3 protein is CASSTGNYGYTF. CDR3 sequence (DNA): TGTGCCAGCAGTACAGGGAACTATGGCTACACCTTC.